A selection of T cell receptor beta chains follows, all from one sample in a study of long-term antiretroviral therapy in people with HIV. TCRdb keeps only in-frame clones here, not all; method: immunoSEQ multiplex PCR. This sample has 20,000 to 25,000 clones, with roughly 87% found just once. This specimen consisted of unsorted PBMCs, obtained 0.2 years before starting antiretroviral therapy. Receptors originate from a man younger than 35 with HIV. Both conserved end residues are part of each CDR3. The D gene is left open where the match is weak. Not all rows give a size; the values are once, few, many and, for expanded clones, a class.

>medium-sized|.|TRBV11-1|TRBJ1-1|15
CASSLALAGGAEAFF
TGTGCCAGCAGCTTAGCGTTGGCGGGAGGGGCTGAAGCTTTCTTT
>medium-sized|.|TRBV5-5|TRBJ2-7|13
CASSLAWDYEQYF
TGTGCCAGCAGCTTGGCGTGGGACTACGAGCAGTACTTC
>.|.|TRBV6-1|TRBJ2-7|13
CASSEGKPYEQYF
TGTGCCAGCAGTGAGGGGAAACCCTACGAGCAGTACTTC
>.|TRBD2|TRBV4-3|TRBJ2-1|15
CASSQRLAGKDEQFF
TGCGCCAGCAGCCAAAGACTAGCGGGAAAGGATGAGCAGTTCTTC
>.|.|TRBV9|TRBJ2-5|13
CASSASGEETQYF
TGTGCCAGCAGCGCCTCAGGGGAAGAGACCCAGTACTTC
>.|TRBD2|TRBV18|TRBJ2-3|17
CASSPPLAGVSADTQYF
TGTGCCAGCTCACCACCCCTAGCGGGAGTATCCGCAGATACGCAGTATTTT
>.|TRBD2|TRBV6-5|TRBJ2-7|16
CASSFHPTSADYEQYF
TGTGCCAGCAGTTTCCACCCGACTAGCGCAGACTACGAGCAGTACTTC
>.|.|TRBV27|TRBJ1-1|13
CASSPPGFAEAFF
TGTGCCAGCAGTCCCCCAGGGTTCGCCGAAGCTTTCTTT
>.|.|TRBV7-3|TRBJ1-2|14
CASSPGARDYGYTF
TGTGCCAGCAGCCCCGGGGCGCGCGACTATGGCTACACCTTC
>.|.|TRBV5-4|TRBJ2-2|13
CASSLENPGELFF
TGTGCCAGCAGCTTGGAGAACCCCGGGGAGCTGTTTTTT
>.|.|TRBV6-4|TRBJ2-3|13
CASRDSGTDTQYF
TGTGCCAGCCGGGACTCCGGCACAGATACGCAGTATTTT
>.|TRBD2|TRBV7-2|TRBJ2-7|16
CASSSITGTIIYEQYF
TGTGCCAGCAGCTCCATAACCGGGACTATAATCTACGAGCAGTACTTC
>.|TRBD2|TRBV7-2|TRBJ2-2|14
CASTWGGNTGELFF
TGTGCCAGCACCTGGGGGGGGAACACCGGGGAGCTGTTTTTT
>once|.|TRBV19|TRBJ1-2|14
CASSIITADYGYTF
TGTGCCAGTAGTATCATTACCGCGGACTATGGCTACACCTTC
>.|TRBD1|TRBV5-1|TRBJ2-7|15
CASSQTGTGSNEQYF
TGCGCCAGCAGCCAGACCGGGACAGGGTCCAACGAGCAGTACTTC
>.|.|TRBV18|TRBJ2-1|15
CASSPPGFGSYEQFF
TGTGCCAGCTCACCACCCGGGTTTGGGAGTTATGAGCAGTTCTTC
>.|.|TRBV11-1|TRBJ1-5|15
CASSQGREENQPQHF
TGTGCCAGCAGCCAAGGGAGGGAGGAAAATCAGCCCCAGCATTTT
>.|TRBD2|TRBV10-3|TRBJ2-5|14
CAIRGVAGSETQYF
TGTGCCATCAGGGGAGTAGCGGGGAGTGAGACCCAGTACTTC
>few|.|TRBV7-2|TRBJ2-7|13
CASSLDRTDEQYF
TGTGCCAGCAGCTTAGACAGGACGGACGAGCAGTACTTC
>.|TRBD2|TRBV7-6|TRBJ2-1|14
CASSLSGRYNEQFF
TGTGCCAGCAGCTTAAGCGGGAGGTACAATGAGCAGTTCTTC
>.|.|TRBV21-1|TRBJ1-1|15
CASNWRQGLNTEAFF
TGTGCCAGCAACTGGAGACAGGGCCTGAACACTGAAGCTTTCTTT
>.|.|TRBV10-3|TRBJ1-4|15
CAIGGGVTTGEKLFF
TGTGCCATCGGAGGCGGGGTTACCACGGGGGAAAAACTGTTTTTT
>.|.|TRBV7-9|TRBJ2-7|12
CASSSPLGEQYF
TGTGCCAGCAGCTCTCCACTGGGGGAGCAGTACTTC
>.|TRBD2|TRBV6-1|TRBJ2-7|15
CASSTWSGRASEQYF
TGTGCCAGCAGTACCTGGAGCGGGAGGGCCTCCGAGCAGTACTTC
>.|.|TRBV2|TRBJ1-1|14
CASSEGTGGTEAFF
TGTGCCAGCAGTGAAGGGACTGGGGGAACTGAAGCTTTCTTT
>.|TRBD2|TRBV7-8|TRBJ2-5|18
CASTMGVRGSGGKETQYF
TGTGCCAGCACCATGGGGGTTCGTGGTAGCGGGGGGAAAGAGACCCAGTACTTC
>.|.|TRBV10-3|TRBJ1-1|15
CAISDPDGHTTEAFF
TGTGCCATCAGTGACCCCGACGGCCACACCACTGAAGCTTTCTTT
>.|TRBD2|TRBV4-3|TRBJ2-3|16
CASSQVISGGADTQYF
TGCGCCAGCAGCCAAGTGATTAGCGGGGGGGCAGATACGCAGTATTTT
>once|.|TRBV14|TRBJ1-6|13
CASSQARDSPLHF
TGTGCCAGCAGCCAAGCTCGGGATTCACCCCTCCACTTT
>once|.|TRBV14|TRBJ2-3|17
CASSQPAGAQGADTQYF
TGTGCCAGCAGCCAACCAGCGGGGGCTCAGGGGGCAGATACGCAGTATTTT
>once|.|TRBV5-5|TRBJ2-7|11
CASSLAYEQYF
TGTGCCAGCAGCTTGGCCTACGAGCAGTACTTC
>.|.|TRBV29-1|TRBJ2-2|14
CSAGGGANTGELFF
TGCAGCGCCGGGGGCGGTGCGAACACCGGGGAGCTGTTTTTT
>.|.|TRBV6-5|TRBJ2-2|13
CASAFLNTGELFF
TGTGCCAGCGCCTTTCTGAACACCGGGGAGCTGTTTTTT
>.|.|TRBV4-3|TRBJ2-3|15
CASSRVRGGTDTQYF
TGCGCCAGCAGCCGGGTCAGGGGAGGCACAGATACGCAGTATTTT
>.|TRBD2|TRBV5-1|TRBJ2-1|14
CASSLAPGAGGSFF
TGCGCCAGCAGCTTGGCCCCGGGGGCGGGGGGGTCCTTCTTC
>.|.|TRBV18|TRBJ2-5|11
CASSRKETQYF
TGTGCCAGCTCACGAAAAGAGACCCAGTACTTC
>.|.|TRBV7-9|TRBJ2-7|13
CASSKTANYEQYF
TGTGCCAGCAGCAAGACAGCTAACTACGAGCAGTACTTC
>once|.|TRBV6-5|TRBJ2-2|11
CASSWSGELFF
TGTGCCAGCAGTTGGTCCGGGGAGCTGTTTTTT
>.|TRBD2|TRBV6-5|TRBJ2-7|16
CASSYSRGAGGDEQYF
TGTGCCAGCAGTTACTCGCGCGGGGCGGGAGGGGACGAGCAGTACTTC
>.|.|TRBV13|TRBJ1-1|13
CASSLTRGTEAFF
TGTGCCAGCAGCTTAACTAGGGGCACTGAAGCTTTCTTT
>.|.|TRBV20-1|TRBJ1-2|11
CSASLGPGYTF
TGCAGTGCTAGTCTAGGGCCCGGCTACACCTTC
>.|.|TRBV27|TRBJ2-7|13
CASSLSPRSEQYF
TGTGCCAGCAGTTTATCGCCCCGAAGCGAGCAGTACTTC